This TCR beta chain was identified during a study of blood T cell repertoires in COVID-19. Turning to the study itself: PBMCs, B-cell-depleted T cells, or T cells were the source of the cDNA or gDNA that made up the material.

Profiled with immunoSEQ multiplex PCR; TCRdb holds only in-frame clones, not every one. Here the sample spans some 520,000 clones, 75% to 90% being singletons. In Seattle, patients joined the study during active infection and were tracked longitudinally. The germline V gene has CDR1 KGHDR and CDR2 SFDVKD. CDR3 length: 15 residues. Between the trimmed V and J ends, which lost 4 bases and 7 bases, there was a span of 18 bases. The J gene is TRBJ1-2, the V gene TRBV24-1; TRBD1 is a possible D gene (5 bases). Specimen: peripheral blood. This TCR derives from a man younger than 35 with COVID-19, enrolled during active disease. The CDR3 loop reads CATSESGDQAGGYTF. The CDR3 coding sequence is TGTGCCACCAGTGAGAGCGGGGACCAAGCAGGTGGCTACACCTTC.